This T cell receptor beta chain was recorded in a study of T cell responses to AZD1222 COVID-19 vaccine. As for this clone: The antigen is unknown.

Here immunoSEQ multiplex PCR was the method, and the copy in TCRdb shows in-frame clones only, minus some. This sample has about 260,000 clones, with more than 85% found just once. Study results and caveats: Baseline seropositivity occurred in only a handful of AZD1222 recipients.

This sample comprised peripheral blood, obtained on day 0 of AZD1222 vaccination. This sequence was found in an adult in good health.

The CDR3 region has the DNA TGTGCCAGCAGCCCATTTGAAGTATTCTCAGATACGCAGTATTTT. Translated: CASSPFEVFSDTQYF. V is TRBV11-2 and J is TRBJ2-3; D gene ambiguous. The ends were cut back, 5 bases at V and 4 bases at J, with 16 bases in the middle. The CDR3 runs to 15 residues. CDR1 is SGHAT and CDR2 is FQNNGV in the germline V gene.